The 13 T cell receptor beta chains given below trace back to one sample, sequenced in a study of blood T cell repertoires in COVID-19. The method was immunoSEQ multiplex PCR; TCRdb's version includes in-frame clones alone and lacks a portion of them. The data contain around 100,000 clones, over 65% of them seen just once; the ten biggest clones take up about 13%. The sequencing sample was made of peripheral blood. Receptor source: a human donor in a cohort sampled during active COVID-19.

This clone has only one observation. The chain is built from TRBV21-1 and TRBJ2-2; TRBD1 reflects the table's D call only, with no check against the DNA. TRBV21-1 is marked as a pseudogene. The CDR3 runs to 16 residues. This CDR3 reads CASSSAPGADTGELFF. The CDR3 nucleotides are TGTGCCAGCAGTTCGGCACCAGGGGCGGACACCGGGGAGCTGTTTTTT.

The rearrangement joins TRBV19 to TRBJ1-4; a possible D gene is TRBD1 (5 bases). CDR3 length: 13 amino acids. From germline, CDR1 is LNHDA and CDR2 SQIVND (reference sequence). Trimming cost V 10 bases and J 7 bases, with 16 bases left between them. The CDR3 region is CATSGRGAEKLFF. The CDR3 coding sequence is TGTGCCACCTCCGGAAGGGGTGCTGAAAAACTGTTTTTT.

The V call is TRBV21-1, the J call TRBJ2-4; no check of the table's D call, TRBD1, against the DNA was made. TRBV21-1 is classified as a pseudogene. The CDR3 has 16 residues. The CDR3 is CASSKGAPLAKNIQYF. CDR3 sequence (DNA): TGTGCCAGCAGCAAAGGGGCACCTCTAGCCAAAAACATTCAGTACTTC.

The rearrangement uses TRBV6-5 and TRBJ2-7; TRBD1 matches at 9 bases. Germline loops: CDR1 MNHEY, CDR2 SVGAGI. The V and J ends lost 5 bases and 3 bases, in that order; junction bases with no gene match: 5. The CDR3 extends over 14 amino acids. CDR3 DNA sequence: TGTGCCAGCAGTCCCGGACAGGGGATCTACGAGCAGTACTTC. It encodes CASSPGQGIYEQYF.

This chain joins TRBV20-1 and TRBJ2-1, with 11 bases matching TRBD2. CDR1 is DFQATT, CDR2 SNEGSKA, per germline (reference sequence). After removal of 3 bases from V and 0 bases from J, the junction contained 7 bases not matched to a gene. The CDR3 has 17 amino acids. Here the CDR3 DNA reads TGCAGTGCTAGTGGTTACACTAGCGGGAGCTCCTACAATGAGCAGTTCTTC. It encodes CSASGYTSGSSYNEQFF.

This sequence joins TRBV2 and TRBJ2-2; TRBD1 matches at 8 bases. CDR3 length equals 14 residues. V shed 7 bases and J 8 bases; nucleotides not matched to a gene: 9. Germline V gives CDR1 SNHLY, CDR2 FYNNEI. The CDR3 loop is CASKKDRARGELFF. CDR3 bases: TGTGCCAGCAAAAAGGACAGGGCGAGGGGGGAGCTGTTTTTT.

The chain is built from TRBV7-2 and TRBJ1-1, with D possibly being TRBD1 (5 bases). CDR3 length equals 16 residues. Between the trimmed V and J ends, which lost 5 bases and 1 base, there was a span of 17 bases. Per germline, CDR1 SGHTA and CDR2 FQGNSA. The CDR3 reads CASSPQARGANTEAFF. In DNA form, the CDR3 reads TGTGCCAGCAGCCCACAAGCAAGGGGCGCGAACACTGAAGCTTTCTTT.

V is TRBV14 and J is TRBJ1-1; no reliable D call. Germline V gene lookup returns CDR1 SGHDN and CDR2 FVKESK. V lost 1 base to trimming and J lost 6 bases, with 3 bases between them. The CDR3 covers 11 residues. CDR3 coding DNA: TGTGCCAGCAGCCAAGTCTCTGAAGCTTTCTTT. It is translated as CASSQVSEAFF.

The chain links TRBV19 to TRBJ1-2; the match to TRBD1 covers 9 bases. Trimming took 7 bases from V and 4 from J; bases not matched to a gene: 7. This CDR3 has 14 residues. Germline V CDR1 and CDR2: LNHDA, SQIVND (reference sequence). CDR3 in DNA: TGTGCCAGTAACCGTGGACAGGGGATCTATGGCTACACCTTC. Encoded protein: CASNRGQGIYGYTF.

The rearrangement joins TRBV19 to TRBJ2-5; 7 bases map to TRBD1. CDR3 size: 13 residues. Trimming at V came to 6 bases and at J to 2 bases, leaving 3 bases not matched to a gene. The germline CDR1 and CDR2 sequences are LNHDA and SQIVND (reference sequence). As DNA, the CDR3 is TGTGCCAGTAGCGTGACAGGGCAAGAGACCCAGTACTTC. Protein product: CASSVTGQETQYF.

The chain combines TRBV4-3 with TRBJ2-7; D possibly corresponds to TRBD2 (5 bases). The CDR3 loop spans 13 amino acids. Germline assignment: CDR1 LGHNA and CDR2 YSLEER. The V end was cut by 4 bases, the J end by 3 bases, with 10 bases between. The CDR3 here is CASSPGLHYEQYF. Here the CDR3 DNA reads TGCGCCAGCAGCCCCGGACTGCACTACGAGCAGTACTTC.

This clone was seen just once. This chain joins TRBV7-9 and TRBJ2-5, with a possible D match to TRBD1 (6 bases). Trimming took 4 bases from V and 2 from J, leaving 14 bases between them. This CDR3 region has 15 residues. Per the germline V gene, CDR1 is SEHNR and CDR2 is FQNEAQ (reference sequence). The CDR3 sequence: CASSYYRQEQETQYF. CDR3 DNA: TGTGCCAGCAGCTATTATAGACAGGAACAAGAGACCCAGTACTTC.

This chain links TRBV6-5 with TRBJ2-5; the match to TRBD2 covers 7 bases. The CDR3 length is 15 residues. V lost 2 bases, J lost 2 bases, and 5 bases stayed unmatched. The V gene's germline CDR1 is MNHEY and CDR2 SVGAGI. The CDR3 loop reads CASSYGAGVQETQYF. CDR3 sequence (DNA): TGTGCCAGCAGTTACGGGGCGGGGGTTCAAGAGACCCAGTACTTC.